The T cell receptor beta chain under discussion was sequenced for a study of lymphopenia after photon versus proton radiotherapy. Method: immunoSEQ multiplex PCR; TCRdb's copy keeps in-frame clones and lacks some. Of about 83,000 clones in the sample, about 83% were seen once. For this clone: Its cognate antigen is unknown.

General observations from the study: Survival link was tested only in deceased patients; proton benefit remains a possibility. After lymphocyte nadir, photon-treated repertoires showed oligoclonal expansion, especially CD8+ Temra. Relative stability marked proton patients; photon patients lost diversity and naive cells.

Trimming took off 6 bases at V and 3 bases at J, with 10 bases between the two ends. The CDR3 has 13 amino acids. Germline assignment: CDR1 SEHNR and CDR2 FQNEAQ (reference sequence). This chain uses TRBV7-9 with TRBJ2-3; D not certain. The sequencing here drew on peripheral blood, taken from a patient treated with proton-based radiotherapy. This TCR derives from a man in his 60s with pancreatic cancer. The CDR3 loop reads CASSYSGTDTQYF. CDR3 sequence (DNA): TGTGCCAGCAGTTATTCCGGGACAGATACGCAGTATTTT.